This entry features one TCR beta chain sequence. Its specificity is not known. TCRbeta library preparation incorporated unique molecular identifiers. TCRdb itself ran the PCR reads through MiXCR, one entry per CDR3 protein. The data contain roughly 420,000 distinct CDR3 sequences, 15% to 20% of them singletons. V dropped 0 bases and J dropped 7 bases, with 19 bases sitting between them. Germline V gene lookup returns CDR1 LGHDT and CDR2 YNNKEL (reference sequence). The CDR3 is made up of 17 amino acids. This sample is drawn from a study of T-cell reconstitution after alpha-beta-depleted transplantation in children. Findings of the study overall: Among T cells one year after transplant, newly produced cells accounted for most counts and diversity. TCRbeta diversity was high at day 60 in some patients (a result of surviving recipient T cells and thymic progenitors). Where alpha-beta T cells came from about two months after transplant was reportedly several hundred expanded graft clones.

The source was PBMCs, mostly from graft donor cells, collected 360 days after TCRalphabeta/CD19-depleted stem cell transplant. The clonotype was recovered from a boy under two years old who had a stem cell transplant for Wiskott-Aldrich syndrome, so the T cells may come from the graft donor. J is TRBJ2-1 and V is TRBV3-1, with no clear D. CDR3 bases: TGTGCCAGCAGCCAAGATTGGGCAGGCGTAGGAATAAATGAGCAGTTCTTC. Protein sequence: CASSQDWAGVGINEQFF.